The T cell receptor beta chain described here comes from a study of cytomegalovirus exposure and HLA in healthy donors. Study-wide points: A subsequent analysis found that TCR clusters from the first cohort also tended to co-occur in the approximately 110 validation repertoires, with around 94% of cluster scores above 0. Overall, some 160 TCR beta chains were annotated as cytomegalovirus-associated.

Looked up from germline, CDR1 is MDHEN and CDR2 is SYDVKM. CDR3 length: 14 residues. J lost 5 bases, V lost 5 bases, and 8 bases had no gene match. In the case of this clone: Its antigen remains unknown.

TCRdb keeps only in-frame clones here, not all; method: immunoSEQ multiplex PCR. The table lists about 56,000 clones, around 93% of them singletons. Sample: PBMCs. The source is a woman younger than 35 in good health and CMV-seropositive. The chain recombines TRBV28 with TRBJ2-5; the match to TRBD1 covers 7 bases. CDR3 bases: TGTGCCAGCAGTCTGATACAGGGGTGGGAGACCCAGTACTTC. This encodes CASSLIQGWETQYF.